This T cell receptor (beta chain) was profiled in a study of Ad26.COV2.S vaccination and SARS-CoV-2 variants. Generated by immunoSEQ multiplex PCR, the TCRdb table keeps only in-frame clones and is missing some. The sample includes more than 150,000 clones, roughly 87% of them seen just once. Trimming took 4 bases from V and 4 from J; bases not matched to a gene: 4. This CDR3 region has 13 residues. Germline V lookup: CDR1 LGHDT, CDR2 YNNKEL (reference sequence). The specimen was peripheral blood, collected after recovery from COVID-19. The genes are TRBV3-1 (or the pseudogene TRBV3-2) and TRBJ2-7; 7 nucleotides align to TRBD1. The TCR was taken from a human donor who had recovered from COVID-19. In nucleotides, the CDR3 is TGTGCCAGCAGCCCACGGGACAGTTACGAGCAGTACTTC. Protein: CASSPRDSYEQYF.